The clone carrying this TCR beta chain was seen just once. This specimen belongs to a study of blood T cell repertoires in COVID-19. Study summary: From the United States, Italy and Spain came samples of acute and convalescent COVID-19. T cells, B-cell-depleted T cells, or PBMCs provided the cDNA or gDNA that served as material.

V lost 3 bases and J lost 6, with 12 bases in between. The CDR3 runs to 14 residues. Germline V CDR1 and CDR2: LNHDA, SQIVND (reference sequence). Per the study methods: Scientists estimated how many nucleated cells there were by amplifying reference gene primers. Sequencing was performed with immunoSEQ multiplex PCR; in TCRdb, only in-frame clones are kept and a portion is missing. That table supplies the V and J calls and clone size; D and trimming were determined from the DNA. The top ten hold over 15% of the sample, which has fewer than 110,000 clones, 89% seen once. This receptor was identified in a woman older than 75 in a cohort sampled during active COVID-19. Source material: peripheral blood. The chain couples TRBV19 to TRBJ2-1, with no clear D. The CDR3 spells CASSILARPNEQFF. CDR3 in DNA: TGTGCCAGTAGTATTCTGGCTAGGCCCAATGAGCAGTTCTTC.